The rows below give T cell receptor beta chains drawn from one sample of a study of OX40 agonist ivuxolimab in advanced cancers. Assay used: immunoSEQ multiplex PCR; TCRdb lists only in-frame clones, some missing. This table holds approximately 25,000 clones, roughly 80% found once. Material: CD4+ or CD8+ T cells sorted from blood, obtained in a trial of the OX40 agonist ivuxolimab. These receptors were collected from an adult with an advanced solid tumor such as melanoma, head and neck, liver or kidney cancer. Each CDR3 is given with its conserved first and last residue. Fields, in order: V gene, D gene, J gene, CDR3 length, clone size, CDR3 DNA, CDR3 protein. A D gene is named only where the DNA matches it firmly. Clone size appears in some rows only: once, few, many, or a class for an expanded clone.

>TRBV5-1|.|TRBJ1-4|13|.
TGCGCCAGCAGCAAGGTCCCCAGCGAAAAACTGTTTTTT
CASSKVPSEKLFF
>TRBV11-3|.|TRBJ1-1|12|once
TGTGCCAGCAGCCCAGGGAACACTGAAGCTTTCTTT
CASSPGNTEAFF
>TRBV14|.|TRBJ2-3|15|.
TGTGCCAGCAGCCCGGGGGTCGGATTCCTGAATACGCAGTATTTT
CASSPGVGFLNTQYF
>TRBV7-9|.|TRBJ2-7|11|.
TGTGCCACCGACAGTTTCTACGAGCAGTACTTC
CATDSFYEQYF
>TRBV5-6|.|TRBJ2-2|15|.
TGTGCCAGCAGCTTTAGGGACGCCGGGACCGGGGAGCTGTTTTTT
CASSFRDAGTGELFF
>TRBV19|TRBD1|TRBJ1-2|14|.
TGTGCCAGTAGTGCCCGGGACAGAACCGCTGGCTACACCTTC
CASSARDRTAGYTF
>TRBV7-6|TRBD2|TRBJ2-5|16|.
TGTGCCAGCAGCCCACTAGCGGGGGGTCCTCAAGAGACCCAGTACTTC
CASSPLAGGPQETQYF
>TRBV2|TRBD2|TRBJ2-1|15|.
TGTGCCAGCACCACGACGGGAGGGTCCTACAATGAGCAGTTCTTC
CASTTTGGSYNEQFF
>TRBV5-4|.|TRBJ2-5|14|once
TGTGCCAGCAGCTCGCGGACTGGGGGCGAGACCCAGTACTTC
CASSSRTGGETQYF
>TRBV11-2|.|TRBJ2-5|13|.
TGTGCCAGCAGCTTAGTGGGCCAAGAGACCCAGTACTTC
CASSLVGQETQYF
>TRBV9|.|TRBJ1-2|15|.
TGTGCCAGCAGCCCTTCCCCGGCGGTAGCCTATGGCTACACCTTC
CASSPSPAVAYGYTF
>TRBV28|TRBD1|TRBJ1-5|15|once
TGTGCCAGCAGTTCCCTCGACAGGGGCAATCAGCCCCAGCATTTT
CASSSLDRGNQPQHF
>TRBV19|TRBD2|TRBJ2-1|17|.
TGTGCCAGTAGTATAATCCCTTTAGCGGGGGGTTACAATGAGCAGTTCTTC
CASSIIPLAGGYNEQFF
>TRBV5-1|TRBD1|TRBJ1-6|16|.
TGCGCCAGCAGCTTGGATACAGGGGACAATAATTCACCCCTCCACTTT
CASSLDTGDNNSPLHF
>TRBV30|.|TRBJ1-5|18|.
TGTGCCTGGAGTTACCCCAGGGGTAAGGGGTATAGCAATCAGCCCCAGCATTTT
CAWSYPRGKGYSNQPQHF
>TRBV5-6|.|TRBJ1-4|11|few
TGTGCCAGCAGCGGTGGAGAAAAACTGTTTTTT
CASSGGEKLFF
>TRBV28|.|TRBJ2-2|15|once
TGTGCCAGCAGTTTAACAGGGAGAAAGGCCGGGGAGCTGTTTTTT
CASSLTGRKAGELFF
>TRBV6-6|TRBD2|TRBJ2-1|14|.
TGTGCCAGCAGTTGGGTCGGGGGGGCAAATGAGCAGTTCTTC
CASSWVGGANEQFF
>TRBV30|.|TRBJ2-7|12|.
TGTGCCTGGAGTAGGAATAATCGGGAGCAGTACTTC
CAWSRNNREQYF
>TRBV5-6|.|TRBJ1-2|15|.
TGTGCCAGCACCCCCCTGCAGGGCACTAACTATGGCTACACCTTC
CASTPLQGTNYGYTF
>TRBV27|.|TRBJ1-2|13|few
TGTGCCAGCAGCAGCGGGACTCCCGGCCACTACACCTTC
CASSSGTPGHYTF
>TRBV2|TRBD1|TRBJ2-7|14|.
TGTGCCAGCACCAACCGGACAGGGGGCTTAAAGCAGTACTTC
CASTNRTGGLKQYF
>TRBV10-3|.|TRBJ2-1|15|.
TGTGCCATCAGTGCAGGGGTTAGCTCCTACAATGAGCAGTTCTTC
CAISAGVSSYNEQFF
>TRBV30|TRBD2|TRBJ2-5|13|.
TGTGCCTGGAGCGAGCGGGGGACGGAGACCCAGTACTTC
CAWSERGTETQYF
>TRBV7-9|.|TRBJ1-1|14|.
TGTGCCAGCAGCTTTTTTTCTGGAAGCACTGAAGCTTTCTTT
CASSFFSGSTEAFF
>TRBV7-9|TRBD1|TRBJ2-7|16|few
TGTGCCAGCAGCCCCCGGGGGGACAGGGGATGGTACGAGCAGTACTTC
CASSPRGDRGWYEQYF
>TRBV14|TRBD2|TRBJ2-6|18|few
TGTGCCAGCAGCCAGCGGGGGGCCCTTTTCTCTGGGGCCAACGTCCTGACTTTC
CASSQRGALFSGANVLTF
>TRBV6-5|TRBD1|TRBJ1-1|14|.
TGTGCCAGCAGTCTCCGGGCAGGGGGTACTGAAGCTTTCTTT
CASSLRAGGTEAFF
>TRBV7-9|.|TRBJ1-6|16|few
TGTGCCAGCAGCTTAGCTCCTCCGGGGTATAATTCACCCCTCCACTTT
CASSLAPPGYNSPLHF
>TRBV27|.|TRBJ1-4|14|few
TGTGCCAGCAGTGGCGGTGGGGCTAATGAAAAACTGTTTTTT
CASSGGGANEKLFF
>TRBV21-1|.|TRBJ1-4|17|.
TGTGCCAGCAGCAAAGTTTGTACAGGGGGATGTCATGAAAAACTGTTTTTT
CASSKVCTGGCHEKLFF
>TRBV29-1|.|TRBJ2-1|14|.
TGCAGCGGGTCGCGATCCCTCTCCTACAATGAGCAGTTCTTC
CSGSRSLSYNEQFF
>TRBV9|.|TRBJ2-2|16|.
TGTGCCAGCAGCTACACCGCAGGAAAGAACACCGGGGAGCTGTTTTTT
CASSYTAGKNTGELFF
>TRBV5-5|.|TRBJ2-7|14|.
TGTGCCAGCAGTAGTCAAGTCTTACCCTACGAGCAGTACTTC
CASSSQVLPYEQYF
>TRBV7-9|.|TRBJ2-7|14|.
TGTGCCAGCAGCCTCGAGGGCATCTCCTACGAGCAGTACTTC
CASSLEGISYEQYF
>TRBV5-1|.|TRBJ1-1|15|once
TGCGCCAGCAGCTTCCAAGGGACCGCGAACACTGAAGCTTTCTTT
CASSFQGTANTEAFF
>TRBV13|.|TRBJ2-7|15|.
TGTGCCAGCAGCTTACCCCGGGCTGCCCTCTACGAGCAGTACTTC
CASSLPRAALYEQYF
>TRBV7-2|.|TRBJ2-1|14|.
TGTGCCAGCAGGCGAGGCGGGTTAGGCAATGAGCAGTTCTTC
CASRRGGLGNEQFF
>TRBV30|TRBD1|TRBJ2-3|13|.
TGTGCCGCCTCCGGGGACAGGGGGGATACGCAGTATTTT
CAASGDRGDTQYF
>TRBV4-1|.|TRBJ1-5|17|.
TGCGCCAGCAGCCAAGGTGTCCTACAGGGAGTGGGACAGCCCCAGCATTTT
CASSQGVLQGVGQPQHF
>TRBV5-5|.|TRBJ1-1|15|.
TGTGCCAGCACTCTAGGTTTGTACAAGAGCACTGAAGCTTTCTTT
CASTLGLYKSTEAFF
>TRBV30|TRBD1|TRBJ2-7|14|few
TGTGCCTGGAGCTCCGGGACAGGCCATGACGAGCAGTACTTC
CAWSSGTGHDEQYF
>TRBV7-7|.|TRBJ2-3|14|.
TGTGCCAGCAGCTTAGGTACAGGGTTAGATACGCAGTATTTT
CASSLGTGLDTQYF
>TRBV28|.|TRBJ2-7|15|.
TGTGCCAGCAGTTTTGACAGGCTAGAACCATACGAGCAGTACTTC
CASSFDRLEPYEQYF
>TRBV10-2|TRBD1|TRBJ1-1|16|.
TGCGCCAGCCAACCGGGACAGGGGGCGAGGAACACTGAAGCTTTCTTT
CASQPGQGARNTEAFF